Each of the 31 T cell receptor beta chains below was sequenced from the same sample in a study of blood T cell repertoires in COVID-19. The data were produced by immunoSEQ multiplex PCR, yet TCRdb's version contains in-frame clones alone and is incomplete. The data show around 68,000 clones, with about nine tenths seen just once and approximately 1.5% held by the top ten. The sample taken for sequencing was peripheral blood. The receptors stem from a human donor in a cohort sampled during active COVID-19.

The chain's CDR3 is CASSLWLNTEAFF. CDR3 nucleotide sequence: TGTGCCAGCAGTTTGTGGCTGAACACTGAAGCTTTCTTT. The rearrangement joins TRBV27 to TRBJ1-1; D call uncertain. The V end lost 3 bases, the J end lost 0 bases, and 5 bases lay between the germline ends. CDR1 MNHEY and CDR2 SMNVEV come from the germline V gene (reference sequence). This CDR3 comprises 13 residues.

This chain uses TRBV28 with TRBJ2-3, with 11 bases fitting TRBD2. After removal of 5 bases from V and 0 bases from J, the junction contained 10 bases not matched to a gene. Germline V gene lookup returns CDR1 MDHEN and CDR2 SYDVKM. The CDR3 totals 18 residues. Written as DNA, the CDR3 is TGTGCCAGCAGTGGCTCCGGGACTAGCGGAACTAGCACAGATACGCAGTATTTT. It yields the protein CASSGSGTSGTSTDTQYF.

This clone appeared a single time. This chain links TRBV5-1 with TRBJ1-2; weak D call: TRBD1 (6 bases). Deletions cut 7 bases from V and 2 bases from J, with 9 bases between. Germline CDR1 reads SGHRS; CDR2 reads YFSETQ. The CDR3 is 12 amino acids. CDR3 coding DNA: TGCGCCAGCCACAGGGAAAACTATGGCTACACCTTC. This gives the protein CASHRENYGYTF.

The rearrangement joins TRBV28 to TRBJ1-1; D not resolved. V was trimmed by 6 bases and J by 7 bases, leaving 12 bases between them. Looked up from germline, CDR1 is MDHEN and CDR2 is SYDVKM. CDR3 size: 12 residues. The CDR3 bases are TGTGCCAGCAGCCTTCCCTCACTTGAAGCTTTCTTT. Encoded protein: CASSLPSLEAFF.

The chain's CDR3 is CASSQEYHTMDNEQFF. For the CDR3, the DNA is TGTGCCAGCAGCCAAGAATATCATACTATGGACAATGAGCAGTTCTTC. The chain has TRBV14 and TRBJ2-1; D gene ambiguous. The V and J ends lost 0 bases and 5 bases respectively, with 14 bases between them. CDR1 is SGHDN, CDR2 FVKESK, per germline. The CDR3 has 16 residues. The full variable domain, with the rest looked up from reference TRBV14 and TRBJ2-1, is EAGVTQFPSHSVIEKGQTVTLRCDPISGHDNLYWYRRVMGKEIKFLLHFVKESKQDESGMPNNRFLAERTGGTYSTLKVQPAELEDSGVYFCASSQEYHTMDNEQFFGPGTRLTVL.

V usage is TRBV11-2 and J usage is TRBJ1-3; a weak D match, TRBD1 (6 bases). The CDR3 has 15 residues. V was pared by 3 bases and J by 3 bases, with 12 bases between. The germline gives CDR1 SGHAT, CDR2 FQNNGV. In DNA, the CDR3 is TGTGCCAGCAGCTTTACAGGGTTAAGTGGAAACACCATATATTTT. This encodes CASSFTGLSGNTIYF.

The rearrangement links TRBV4-3 to TRBJ2-3, with 7 positions matching TRBD2. V lost 0 bases to trimming and J lost 0 bases; unmatched junction nucleotides: 3. This CDR3 spans 16 amino acids. Germline V gene sequence: CDR1 LGHNA, CDR2 YSLEER. For the CDR3, the DNA is TGCGCCAGCAGCCAAGACTCGGGGGGAAGCACAGATACGCAGTATTTT. Translated: CASSQDSGGSTDTQYF.

The chain employs TRBV6-2 or TRBV6-3 and TRBJ2-5; D is uncertain. Trimming took off 2 bases at V and 4 bases at J, with 11 bases between the two ends. Germline CDR1 reads MNHEY; CDR2 reads SVGEGT. CDR3 length: 14 amino acids. CDR3 protein: CASSYVLDGETQYF. In nucleotides, the CDR3 is TGTGCCAGCAGTTACGTCCTAGATGGAGAGACCCAGTACTTC.

The CDR3 reads CARSFSRRAGRDQPQHF. CDR3 DNA: TGTGCCAGAAGCTTTTCTAGGCGGGCAGGTCGCGATCAGCCCCAGCATTTT. This chain links TRBV5-3 with TRBJ1-5; D is unresolved. TRBV5-3 carries the ORF label, with uncertain function. The CDR3 runs to 17 residues. Trimming stripped 2 bases from V and 5 bases from J, with 20 bases between.

The chain carries TRBV5-6 and TRBJ1-1; D is unclear. CDR3 size: 13 residues. The V end lost 6 bases, the J end lost 5 bases, and 14 bases lay between the germline ends. The germline V gene has CDR1 SGHDT and CDR2 YYEEEE. CDR3 coding DNA: TGTGCCAGCACCGCGGGAGGGCATACTGAAGCTTTCTTT. This translates into CASTAGGHTEAFF.

This clone occurred once. CDR3 residues: CASSSGTGTQPQHF. CDR3 nucleotides: TGTGCCAGCAGTTCCGGGACAGGGACTCAGCCCCAGCATTTT. The V gene is TRBV28, the J gene TRBJ1-5; 9 nucleotides line up with TRBD1. CDR1 MDHEN and CDR2 SYDVKM come from the germline V gene. After removal of 4 bases from V and 6 bases from J, the junction contained 4 bases not matched to a gene. The CDR3 is 14 amino acids. Using reference TRBV28 and TRBJ1-5 for the parts outside the CDR3, the full variable domain is DVKVTQSSRYLVKRTGEKVFLECVQDMDHENMFWYRQDPGLGLRLIYFSYDVKMKEKGDIPEGYSVSREKKERFSLILESASTNQTSMYLCASSSGTGTQPQHFGDGTRLSIL.

This rearrangement joins TRBV18 to TRBJ2-2; 10 nucleotides match TRBD2. CDR1 and CDR2 (germline): KGHSH, LQKENI. The CDR3 has 19 residues. J gave up 4 bases and V 2 bases, and 13 bases lay outside the gene matches. The chain's CDR3 is CASSPIAYLAGDLTGELFF. Here the CDR3 DNA reads TGTGCCAGCTCACCAATAGCCTACCTAGCGGGAGATCTCACCGGGGAGCTGTTTTTT.

The genes are TRBV6-5 and TRBJ2-2, with D possibly TRBD2 on 6 matching bases. The V end was cut by 2 bases, the J end by 3 bases, with 10 bases between. The CDR3 contains 15 residues. Germline CDR1 and CDR2: MNHEY and SVGAGI. The DNA of the CDR3 is TGTGCCAGCAGTTACAGGCGGGATTACACCGGGGAGCTGTTTTTT. The encoded protein is CASSYRRDYTGELFF.

The genes are TRBV6-2 or TRBV6-3 and TRBJ2-7, with D uncertain. CDR3 length: 15 amino acids. V gave up 6 bases and J gave up 0 bases, with 15 bases separating them. Germline V CDR1 and CDR2: MNHEY, SVGEGT. In nucleotides, the CDR3 is TGTGCCAGCAGCCGATTAGCAGAGTACTCCTACGAGCAGTACTTC. This codes for CASSRLAEYSYEQYF.

The CDR3 reads CASSLEGQVSSYEQYF. Here the CDR3 DNA reads TGTGCCAGCAGCTTAGAGGGGCAGGTGAGCTCCTACGAGCAGTACTTC. The V and J genes are TRBV13 and TRBJ2-7; D may be TRBD1 (5 bases). CDR1 is PRHDT, CDR2 FYEKMQ, per germline (reference sequence). Trimming stripped 1 base from V and 0 bases from J, with 13 bases between. The CDR3 has 16 residues.

This clone appeared once. The V and J genes are TRBV10-1 and TRBJ2-1, with TRBD2 as a possible D gene (6 bases). Germline CDR1 reads WNHNN; CDR2 reads SYGVQD (reference sequence). V gave up 6 bases and J gave up 7 bases, with 16 bases separating them. The CDR3 extends over 14 amino acids. The CDR3: CASSRQGGQNEQFF. The CDR3 DNA follows: TGCGCCAGCAGCCGGCAAGGAGGGCAAAATGAGCAGTTCTTC.

The chain couples TRBV6-5 to TRBJ2-7; a weak D match, TRBD1 (5 bases). The CDR3 length is 15 residues. V shed 8 bases and J shed 2 bases, with 19 bases lying between them. Germline CDR1 MNHEY, CDR2 SVGAGI. The CDR3 DNA sequence: TGTGCCAGCGGCCCCATACCCAGGGCAGCCTACGAGCAGTACTTC. Protein: CASGPIPRAAYEQYF.

Judged by abundance, this clone is large. V gene TRBV11-3 combines with J gene TRBJ2-7; TRBD2 matches at 10 bases. In germline, CDR1 is SGHNT, CDR2 YENEEA. The CDR3 length is 19 residues. J was trimmed by 4 bases and V by 0 bases; bases with no gene match: 15. The CDR3 is CASSLDPAEEASGGYEQYF. CDR3 bases: TGTGCCAGCAGCTTAGACCCAGCGGAGGAGGCTAGCGGGGGATACGAGCAGTACTTC.

This rearrangement joins TRBV10-2 to TRBJ1-4, with 7 bases lining up with TRBD1. The CDR3 is made up of 13 amino acids. Trimming at V came to 5 bases and at J to 9 bases, leaving 6 bases not matched to a gene. Germline CDR1 is WSHSY and CDR2 is SAAADI. DNA of the CDR3: TGCGCCAGCAGTACGGGACAGAAAAAAAAACTGTTTTTT. Translating gives CASSTGQKKKLFF.

This clone is a singleton in its sample. V and J are TRBV7-6 and TRBJ1-1, with TRBD1 identical over 7 bases. V lost 1 base, J lost 5 bases, and 13 bases stayed unmatched. The CDR3 is 17 residues long. Looked up from germline, CDR1 is SGHVS and CDR2 is FNYEAQ. DNA of the CDR3: TGTGCCAGCAGCTTAGAGGTACAGGGGTGGTCCGGAACTGAAGCTTTCTTT. Translated: CASSLEVQGWSGTEAFF.

This clone occurred a few times. This chain uses TRBV7-9 with TRBJ1-6, with 9 bases matching TRBD1. This CDR3 is 15 amino acids long. J was trimmed by 6 bases and V by 5 bases; bases with no gene match: 5. Germline assignment: CDR1 SEHNR and CDR2 FQNEAQ (reference sequence). In DNA, the CDR3 is TGTGCCAGCAGCAGCCGGGACAGGGTTAATTCACCCCTCCACTTT. Encoded protein: CASSSRDRVNSPLHF.

This rearrangement joins TRBV2 to TRBJ2-2; 7 bases are a match to TRBD2. CDR3 length: 15 residues. V trimming: 2 bases; J trimming: 3 bases; junction bases outside the gene matches: 3. CDR1 is SNHLY, CDR2 FYNNEI, per germline. CDR3 sequence: CASSELRGDTGELFF. In DNA, the CDR3 is TGTGCCAGCAGTGAATTACGGGGGGACACCGGGGAGCTGTTTTTT.

The chain employs TRBV10-3 and TRBJ2-2, with unresolved D. Trimming removed 2 bases at V and 3 bases at J, with 10 bases between. Germline loops: CDR1 ENHRY, CDR2 SYGVKD. This CDR3 region has 15 residues. This chain's CDR3 is CAISEVRRDTGELFF. The CDR3 bases are TGTGCCATCAGTGAGGTCAGGCGCGACACCGGGGAGCTGTTTTTT.

The rearrangement uses TRBV4-2 and TRBJ2-7, with D unresolved. Germline values: CDR1 LGHNA, CDR2 YNFKEQ. V was trimmed by 1 base and J by 5 bases, leaving 18 bases between them. This CDR3 comprises 16 residues. The CDR3 here is CASSQVLLGSRHEQYF. The CDR3 DNA sequence: TGTGCCAGCAGCCAAGTCCTCCTAGGCTCTAGGCACGAGCAGTACTTC.

This rearrangement joins TRBV28 to TRBJ2-2; possibly TRBD1 for D (6 bases). Germline-derived CDR1 and CDR2 are MDHEN and SYDVKM. V was shortened by 7 bases and J by 3 bases, with 12 bases between the two germline ends. The CDR3 is 14 amino acids. The CDR3 loop reads CASIGQGYTGELFF. The CDR3 DNA reads TGTGCCAGCATCGGGCAGGGGTACACCGGGGAGCTGTTTTTT.

The CDR3 DNA follows: TGTGCCAGCACGGGACTAGTGGGCAACGAGCAGTACTTC. Its translation is CASTGLVGNEQYF. The genes are TRBV28 and TRBJ2-7; TRBD2 aligns across 8 bases. The germline gives CDR1 MDHEN, CDR2 SYDVKM. The CDR3 length is 13 residues. V was clipped by 7 bases and J by 5 bases; unmatched bases: 7.

This chain uses TRBV6-5 with TRBJ2-4, with 7 bases identical to TRBD2. Trimming took 7 bases from V and 9 from J; bases not matched to a gene: 6. There are 12 residues in the CDR3. Germline CDR1 and CDR2: MNHEY and SVGAGI. CDR3 region: CASKPSGGIQYF. CDR3 in DNA: TGTGCCAGCAAGCCATCGGGGGGCATTCAGTACTTC.

V gene TRBV10-1 combines with J gene TRBJ1-1, with 8 bases aligning to TRBD1. J gave up 11 bases and V 3 bases, and 14 bases lay outside the gene matches. The germline V gene has CDR1 WNHNN and CDR2 SYGVQD (reference sequence). The CDR3 contains 15 residues. The DNA for the CDR3 is TGCGCCAGCAGTGACTGGACAGGGATGAGCGGTAAGGCTTTCTTT. It yields the protein CASSDWTGMSGKAFF.

The chain combines TRBV24-1 with TRBJ2-1; TRBD1 agrees at 8 bases. Germline CDR1 reads KGHDR; CDR2 reads SFDVKD. Losses at the gene ends were 7 bases for V and 9 bases for J; bases not matched to a gene: 10. CDR3 length equals 14 residues. This chain's CDR3 is CATRPGQAPVEQFF. The CDR3 nucleotides are TGTGCCACCAGGCCGGGACAGGCCCCGGTTGAGCAGTTCTTC.

This clone was seen only once. The rearrangement uses TRBV15 and TRBJ2-7; D unresolved. The V end lost 10 bases, the J end lost 2 bases, and 9 bases lay between the germline ends. This CDR3 contains 11 residues. Per the germline V gene, CDR1 is LNHNV and CDR2 is YYDKDF (reference sequence). CDR3 loop: CAIGEAYEQYF. The CDR3 DNA sequence: TGTGCCATCGGAGAGGCCTACGAGCAGTACTTC. Full variable domain (missing parts from reference TRBV15 and TRBJ2-7): DAMVIQNPRYQVTQFGKPVTLSCSQTLNHNVMYWYQQKSSQAPKLLFHYYDKDFNNEADTPDNFQSRRPNTSFCFLDIRSPGLGDTAMYLCAIGEAYEQYFGPGTRLTVT.

This chain links TRBV18 with TRBJ1-1; no definite D call. CDR3 length: 13 amino acids. Germline CDR1 KGHSH, CDR2 LQKENI. V was shortened by 3 bases and J by 4 bases, with 9 bases between the two germline ends. The DNA for the CDR3 is TGTGCCAGCTCACCTTCCGAGGGCACTGAAGCTTTCTTT. Protein product: CASSPSEGTEAFF.